The next 22 T cell receptor beta chains were all read from a single sample in a study of T cells in Graves' hyperthyroidism and ophthalmopathy. Amplification targeted TCR beta CDR3 regions from RNA transcripts. First-round RT-PCR of the TCR CDR3 relied on the HTBI primer set. TCRdb passed the multiplex PCR reads through MiXCR, listing each CDR3 protein once. Here the sample spans hundreds of thousands of distinct CDR3 sequences, 35% to 45% being singletons. The sequencing input was blood. Receptor source: a young man with Graves' hyperthyroidism.

This clonotype has just a few counts. The chain links TRBV5-6 to TRBJ1-1, with D uncertain. Germline lookup yields CDR1 SGHDT and CDR2 YYEEEE. Trimming cost V 4 bases and J 6 bases, with 13 bases left between them. CDR3 size: 13 residues. In DNA form, the CDR3 reads TGTGCCAGCAGCCTCGCACCACAGCCTGAAGCTTTCTTT. Amino acid sequence: CASSLAPQPEAFF.

The chain uses TRBV5-6 and TRBJ2-7, with D tentatively TRBD2 (6 bases). The V gene's germline CDR1 is SGHDT and CDR2 YYEEEE. The CDR3 is 13 residues long. V lost 0 bases, J lost 6 bases, and 10 bases lay in between. The CDR3 spells CASSLGNSGEQYF. The DNA for the CDR3 is TGTGCCAGCAGCTTGGGTAATAGCGGCGAGCAGTACTTC.

Details on this clonotype: A much larger clone lies one base from this, so it may be a read error. The chain links TRBV11-1 to TRBJ1-4, with a possible D match to TRBD1 (6 bases). Germline V gene sequence: CDR1 SGHAT, CDR2 FQDESV (reference sequence). The CDR3 runs to 13 residues. The DNA of the CDR3 is TGTGCCAGCAGCTTGGGACATCAGGAAAAACTGCTTTTT. Encoded protein: CASSLGHQEKLLF.

This clonotype was seen a handful of times. The chain's CDR3 is CASSLYLEGTQYF. For the CDR3, the DNA is TGTGCCAGCAGCTTATACTTAGAAGGGACCCAGTACTTC. The chain recombines TRBV11-2 with TRBJ2-5; D unresolved. The V end was cut by 2 bases, the J end by 7 bases, with 11 bases between. CDR3 length equals 13 residues. Germline CDR1 and CDR2: SGHAT and FQNNGV.

CDR3 amino acids: CASSNKRTEAFF. The CDR3 DNA reads TGTGCCAGTAGTAATAAGAGGACTGAAGCTTTCTTT. The genes are TRBV19 and TRBJ1-1; D not resolved. Germline V gene lookup returns CDR1 LNHDA and CDR2 SQIVND (reference sequence). There are 12 residues in the CDR3. V gave up 4 bases and J gave up 5 bases, with 8 bases separating them.

The rearrangement uses TRBV9 and TRBJ2-5, with a possible D match to TRBD2 (5 bases). Per germline, CDR1 SGDLS and CDR2 YYNGEE. This CDR3 spans 14 amino acids. The V gene lost 3 bases and the J gene lost 3 bases, with 12 bases spanning the gap. CDR3: CASSARSGEETQYF. CDR3 DNA sequence: TGTGCCAGCAGCGCAAGGTCCGGGGAAGAGACCCAGTACTTC.

This clonotype was seen a handful of times. The genes are TRBV19 and TRBJ2-7; 7 nucleotides match TRBD1. Trimming removed 5 bases from V and 3 bases from J; junction bases left unmatched: 7. Germline CDR1 reads LNHDA; CDR2 reads SQIVND (reference sequence). This CDR3 has 14 amino acids. CDR3 nucleotides: TGTGCCAGTAGTGACAGATGGGACAGCTACGAGCAGTACTTC. Residues: CASSDRWDSYEQYF. The variable domain in full, completed from reference TRBV19 and TRBJ2-7, reads DGGITQSPKYLFRKEGQNVTLSCEQNLNHDAMYWYRQDPGQGLRLIYYSQIVNDFQKGDIAEGYSVSREKKESFPLTVTSAQKNPTAFYLCASSDRWDSYEQYFGPGTRLTVT.

This clonotype was counted only a few times. The V gene is TRBV7-9, the J gene TRBJ1-2; the D gene is possibly TRBD1 (6 bases). CDR1 and CDR2 from the germline V gene are SEHNR and FQNEAQ (reference sequence). The CDR3 spans 14 residues. Trimming removed 5 bases at V and 5 bases at J, with 15 bases between. The CDR3 region is CASSRQGIWYGYTF. Written as DNA, the CDR3 is TGTGCCAGCAGCCGGCAGGGGATATGGTATGGCTACACCTTC. The full variable domain, in which reference TRBV7-9 and TRBJ1-2 provide the parts outside the CDR3, is DTGVSQNPRHKITKRGQNVTFRCDPISEHNRLYWYRQTLGQGPEFLTYFQNEAQLEKSRLLSDRFSAERPKGSFSTLEIQRTEQGDSAMYLCASSRQGIWYGYTFGSGTRLTVV.

As concerns this clonotype: Its ends do not fully match the called genes, so a read error is possible. The gene calls are TRBV19 and TRBJ2-6, with 10 bases that match TRBD1. The CDR3 extends over 15 amino acids. Germline lookup yields CDR1 LNHDA and CDR2 SQIVND (reference sequence). For the CDR3, the DNA is TGTGCCAGTAGTATCTGGGGGACAGGGGTCAACGTCCTGACTTTC. Translation gives CASSIWGTGVNVLTF.

With regard to this clonotype: A clone one base away is much larger, so this may be a read error. This sequence joins TRBV2 and TRBJ2-7; D gene uncertain. The V end was cut by 6 bases, the J end by 3 bases, with 18 bases between. The CDR3 is made up of 15 amino acids. Germline loops: CDR1 SNHLY, CDR2 FYNNEI. The CDR3 sequence is CASSPWVGSFYEQYF. CDR3 bases: TGTGCCAGCAGCCCATGGGTAGGGTCATTCTACGAGCAGTACTTC. The entire variable domain, with the rest obtained from reference TRBV2 and TRBJ2-7, is as follows: EPEVTQTPSHQVTQMGQEVILRCVPISNHLYFYWYRQILGQKVEFLVSFYNNEISEKSEIFDDQFSVERPDGSNFTLKIRSTKLEDSAMYFCASSPWVGSFYEQYFGPGTRLTVT.

The table lists this clonotype with many counts. The chain is built from TRBV7-8 and TRBJ1-1, with 7 bases lining up with TRBD1. This CDR3 is built from 13 residues. J lost 6 bases, V lost 5 bases, and 6 bases had no gene match. Looked up from germline, CDR1 is SGHVS and CDR2 is FQNEAQ. The CDR3: CASSKQGRPEAFF. The CDR3 nucleotides read TGTGCCAGCAGCAAACAGGGGAGGCCTGAAGCTTTCTTT.

The chain uses TRBV9 and TRBJ2-2; D is ambiguous. Per germline, CDR1 SGDLS and CDR2 YYNGEE. The CDR3 is 13 residues long. Trimming pared 0 bases from V and 8 bases from J, leaving 8 bases between. The CDR3 region is CASSVEETGELFF. The DNA of the CDR3 is TGTGCCAGCAGCGTAGAAGAGACAGGGGAGCTGTTTTTT.

This clonotype was counted at least ten times. The chain couples TRBV29-1 to TRBJ1-1, with D unclear. The CDR3 runs 11 residues. Germline loops: CDR1 SQVTM, CDR2 ANQGSEA. V lost 3 bases and J lost 10, with 12 bases in between. CDR3 protein: CSVDSGSGAFF. CDR3 coding DNA: TGCAGCGTTGACTCCGGGTCGGGAGCTTTCTTT.

The sample holds many counts of this clonotype. The chain employs TRBV20-1 and TRBJ1-5, with 7 positions matching TRBD1. V dropped 3 bases and J dropped 5; count of bases not matched to a gene: 4. In germline, CDR1 is DFQATT, CDR2 SNEGSKA (reference sequence). CDR3 length: 13 residues. The CDR3 region has the DNA TGCAGTGCTAGGACCACAGGGGATCAGCCCCAGCATTTT. Protein product: CSARTTGDQPQHF.

CDR3 nucleotides: TGCAGCAGTCGGCAGGGGGATGGCTACACCTTC. This gives the protein CSSRQGDGYTF. The chain links TRBV29-1 to TRBJ1-2; 7 bases are shared with TRBD1. Trimming took 8 bases from V and 6 from J; bases not matched to a gene: 6. Germline values: CDR1 SQVTM, CDR2 ANQGSEA. The CDR3 loop spans 11 amino acids.

J is TRBJ1-2 and V is TRBV12-3 or TRBV12-4; D is possibly TRBD1 (5 bases). The V and J ends lost 4 bases and 4 bases respectively, with 16 bases between them. The CDR3 totals 15 residues. The CDR3 loop is CASSSIGASTYGYTF. The CDR3, as DNA: TGTGCCAGCAGTTCCATCGGGGCTTCCACCTATGGCTACACCTTC.

This clonotype was observed at least ten times. V usage is TRBV19 and J usage is TRBJ2-7, with TRBD2 identical over 9 bases. The CDR3 covers 16 residues. With 1 base clipped from V and 4 bases from J, the junction kept 8 bases outside the gene matches. Germline V gene lookup returns CDR1 LNHDA and CDR2 SQIVND (reference sequence). The CDR3 protein is CASSIVTASGTYEQYF. In nucleotides, the CDR3 is TGTGCCAGTAGTATAGTTACGGCTAGCGGGACTTACGAGCAGTACTTC.

This clonotype has at least ten counts. The J gene is TRBJ1-1, the V gene TRBV9; D is perhaps TRBD1 (5 bases). CDR3 size: 15 residues. With 4 bases removed from V and 2 bases from J, the gap between germline ends came to 15 bases. Germline-derived CDR1 and CDR2 are SGDLS and YYNGEE. CDR3 loop: CASSPNGAGNTEAFF. The DNA of the CDR3 is TGTGCCAGCAGCCCGAATGGGGCGGGCAACACTGAAGCTTTCTTT.

This clonotype was seen repeatedly, ten times or more. The chain combines TRBV5-6 with TRBJ2-7; no definite D call. The germline CDR1 and CDR2 sequences are SGHDT and YYEEEE. The CDR3 is 15 residues long. The V gene lost 5 bases and the J gene lost 0 bases, with 15 bases spanning the gap. CDR3: CASSRTQVLSYEQYF. The CDR3 DNA is TGTGCCAGCAGTCGTACCCAGGTTCTCTCCTACGAGCAGTACTTC.

A note on this clonotype: One base away lies a much larger clone, so this may be a sequencing read error. This CDR3 is missing its conserved last phenylalanine or tryptophan, likely due to a read error. This chain uses TRBV10-1 with TRBJ1-1, with D perhaps matching TRBD1 (6 bases). Looked up from germline, CDR1 is WNHNN and CDR2 is SYGVQD (reference sequence). V was clipped by 7 bases and J by 10 bases, with 13 bases between them. This CDR3 is built from 11 residues. CDR3 protein: CASTGAPGAFL. CDR3 bases: TGCGCCAGCACAGGGGCACCAGGAGCTTTCCTT.

The chain couples TRBV19 to TRBJ1-1; 8 bases agree with TRBD1. The germline CDR1 and CDR2 sequences are LNHDA and SQIVND (reference sequence). CDR3 length equals 15 residues. The junction had 12 bases not matched to a gene; V was cut back by 11 bases and J by 1 base. The CDR3 sequence: CAGSRVGQENTEAFF. DNA for the CDR3: TGTGCCGGCAGCCGGGTGGGACAGGAGAACACTGAAGCTTTCTTT.

This chain uses TRBV10-3 with TRBJ1-5; D is unresolved. There are 9 residues in the CDR3. V gave up 11 bases and J gave up 3 bases, with 2 bases separating them. The V gene's germline CDR1 is ENHRY and CDR2 SYGVKD. The CDR3 nucleotides are TGTGCCTTCAATCAGCCCCAGCATTTT. It encodes CAFNQPQHF.